These T cell receptor beta chains were read from a single sample in a study of cytomegalovirus exposure and HLA in healthy donors. Assay used: immunoSEQ multiplex PCR; TCRdb lists only in-frame clones, some missing. In the table there are around 97,000 clones, around three quarters of which are singletons. Material for sequencing was PBMCs. The receptor set was obtained from a man in his fifties in good health and CMV-seropositive. CDR3s include the opening cysteine and the closing phenylalanine or tryptophan. A D gene is named only where the DNA matches it firmly. Clone size appears in some rows only: once, few, many, or a class for an expanded clone.

d_call	v_call	clone_size	j_call	cdr3_nt	cdr3_aa
NA	TRBV5-4	NA	TRBJ1-5	TGTGCCAGCAGCAACGACAGGAGTCAGCCCCAGCATTTT	CASSNDRSQPQHF
NA	TRBV6-5	NA	TRBJ2-2	TGTGCCAGCAGTTATGGGTGGCCTAGCACCGGGGAGCTGTTTTTT	CASSYGWPSTGELFF
TRBD2	TRBV19	few	TRBJ2-7	TGTGCCAGTAGTGGGAGGGGTTACGAGCAGTACTTC	CASSGRGYEQYF
TRBD1	TRBV5-4	NA	TRBJ2-2	TGTGCCAGCAGCTTGCCGGGACAGACGAACACCGGGGAGCTGTTTTTT	CASSLPGQTNTGELFF
NA	TRBV18	NA	TRBJ2-7	TGTGCCAGCTCACCACTACAGGGCTACGAGCAGTACTTC	CASSPLQGYEQYF
NA	TRBV5-8	NA	TRBJ2-3	TGTGCCAGCAGCTTTTCCTCTAGTAGCACAGATACGCAGTATTTT	CASSFSSSSTDTQYF
NA	TRBV7-9	NA	TRBJ2-7	TGTGCCAGCAGCTTGCAGGGCGAGCAGTACTTC	CASSLQGEQYF
TRBD2	TRBV25-1	NA	TRBJ2-1	TGTGCCAGCAGTTTCGGACTAGCGGATATCTCCTACAATGAGCAGTTCTTC	CASSFGLADISYNEQFF
NA	TRBV5-6	NA	TRBJ2-2	TGTGCCAGCAGCTTAGGACAGGGACTATTGGTCAGGGAGCTGTTTTTT	CASSLGQGLLVRELFF
NA	TRBV6-5	NA	TRBJ2-5	TGTGCCAGCAGTTACTCCACCCTAGGTTGGGAGACCCAGTACTTC	CASSYSTLGWETQYF
NA	TRBV5-5	NA	TRBJ2-5	TGTGCCAGCAGCTACTCAGGAACCCAAGAGACCCAGTACTTC	CASSYSGTQETQYF
NA	TRBV4-2	NA	TRBJ1-2	TGTGCCAGCAGCCAAGGAACGGAGTTCAACTATGGCTACACCTTC	CASSQGTEFNYGYTF
NA	TRBV9	NA	TRBJ2-1	TGTGCCAGCAGCTCCTTGAGCTCCTACAATGAGCAGTTCTTC	CASSSLSSYNEQFF
NA	TRBV27	once	TRBJ2-7	TGTGCCAGCAGTTCCCACCGACGGGACGAGCAGTACTTC	CASSSHRRDEQYF
TRBD2	TRBV7-7	NA	TRBJ2-5	TGTGCCAGCAGCTTAGTTAGCGGGGAAACCCAGTACTTC	CASSLVSGETQYF
TRBD1	TRBV6-1	NA	TRBJ2-7	TGTGCCAGCAGTGAAGGAGGGGGCCTGTGGGAGCAGTACTTC	CASSEGGGLWEQYF
TRBD2	TRBV19	NA	TRBJ2-5	TGTGCCAGTAGTATAGACGGGGGACTAGCGGGAGGCCAAGAGACCCAGTACTTC	CASSIDGGLAGGQETQYF
NA	TRBV10-3	once	TRBJ1-4	TGTGCCATCAGTGAGTCGCCCAGGATAGGTGAAAAACTGTTTTTT	CAISESPRIGEKLFF
NA	TRBV4-3	few	TRBJ2-7	TGCGCCAGCAGCCAAGGGGCCTCCTACGAGCAGTACTTC	CASSQGASYEQYF
NA	TRBV28	NA	TRBJ2-1	TGTGCCAGCATTCTCGGGACTCTTACGGATGAGCAGTTCTTC	CASILGTLTDEQFF
TRBD1	TRBV28	NA	TRBJ2-5	TGTGCCAGCAGTTCCAGACAGGGCAGGGTGGAGACCCAGTACTTC	CASSSRQGRVETQYF
TRBD1	TRBV19	once	TRBJ1-2	TGTGCCACCACAGGGGGGTATTCGGGCTACACCTTC	CATTGGYSGYTF
TRBD2	TRBV2	NA	TRBJ2-1	TGTGCCAGCAGGTGGAGCGGGAGGGCCACTGAGCAGTTCTTC	CASRWSGRATEQFF
NA	TRBV25-1	NA	TRBJ2-7	TGTGCCAGCAGTGAATATGGCGGGCAGATCTACGAGCAGTACTTC	CASSEYGGQIYEQYF
TRBD1	TRBV29-1	once	TRBJ2-3	TGCAGCGCCGATCAGGGACAGGGGGCATTTTGGGCAGATACGCAGTATTTT	CSADQGQGAFWADTQYF
TRBD2	TRBV27	NA	TRBJ2-7	TGTGCCAGCAGGACTAGCGCTTTCTACGAGCAGTACTTC	CASRTSAFYEQYF
NA	TRBV19	NA	TRBJ2-2	TGTGCCAGTACCGGGGGTTCTAGCTCGAACACCGGGGAGCTGTTTTTT	CASTGGSSSNTGELFF
TRBD2	TRBV2	NA	TRBJ2-1	TGTGCCAGCAGACAGACTAGCGGGAGTTTTAATGAGCAGTTCTTC	CASRQTSGSFNEQFF
TRBD1	TRBV6-1	NA	TRBJ2-5	TGTGCCAGCATGACAGGGGGCCGTGAGACCCAGTACTTC	CASMTGGRETQYF
TRBD2	TRBV30	NA	TRBJ2-7	TGTGCCTGGAGTTTGAGACTAGCGGGTTACGACGAGCAGTACTTC	CAWSLRLAGYDEQYF
TRBD2	TRBV18	NA	TRBJ2-7	TGTGCCAGCTCTCTAGCGGGAGGATCCCACTACGAGCAGTACTTC	CASSLAGGSHYEQYF
TRBD2	TRBV19	once	TRBJ2-7	TGTGCCAGTAGTATTATGGGAGGGGCGTCCTACGAGCAGTACTTC	CASSIMGGASYEQYF
TRBD1	TRBV27	NA	TRBJ2-7	TGTGCCAGCAGTTTTCTACCCGGGACAGAGTACGAGCAGTACTTC	CASSFLPGTEYEQYF
TRBD1	TRBV19	NA	TRBJ1-4	TGTGCCAGTAGTTCGACAGGGAATATCGAAAAACTGTTTTTT	CASSSTGNIEKLFF
NA	TRBV18	NA	TRBJ1-2	TGTGCCAGCTCACCCTCCCGACAGATCATACACTATGGCTACACCTTC	CASSPSRQIIHYGYTF
NA	TRBV15	NA	TRBJ2-6	TGTGCCACCACAAGACACCGAGGGCTTGGGGCCAACGTCCTGACTTTC	CATTRHRGLGANVLTF
TRBD2	TRBV2	NA	TRBJ2-5	TGTGCCAGCAGATTACGGACTAGCGGGAACCAAGAGACCCAGTACTTC	CASRLRTSGNQETQYF
TRBD1	TRBV15	NA	TRBJ1-2	TGTGCCACCAGCAGAGAATCCGGGACAGAGAGGAACTATGGCTACACCTTC	CATSRESGTERNYGYTF
NA	TRBV19	NA	TRBJ2-3	NA	CASTSGGRTQYF
TRBD1	TRBV6-5	NA	TRBJ2-7	TGTGCCAGCAGTTCCATAAGGACAGGGGGCGAGCAGTACTTC	CASSSIRTGGEQYF
TRBD2	TRBV5-4	NA	TRBJ2-1	TGTGCCAGCAGCTCGGGACTAGCGGGCACTGAGCAGTTCTTC	CASSSGLAGTEQFF
NA	TRBV6-5	once	TRBJ1-2	TGTGCCAGCAGTTACTCGCACCGGGACTATGGCTACACCTTC	CASSYSHRDYGYTF
NA	TRBV4-1	NA	TRBJ1-5	TGCGCCAGCAGCCAAGGATTTGGACAGCCTCTCCTTTATCAGCCCCAGCATTTT	CASSQGFGQPLLYQPQHF
NA	TRBV27	NA	TRBJ2-7	TGTGCCAGCAGTTTAATGAGTGGCGGCTACGAGCAGTACTTC	CASSLMSGGYEQYF
TRBD2	TRBV6-1	NA	TRBJ2-7	TGTGCCATCGTTAGCGGGAGTTCCTACGAGCAGTACTTC	CAIVSGSSYEQYF
TRBD1	TRBV29-1	NA	TRBJ1-1	TGCAGCGTCCTCGGGACAGGGGGCTTCGAAGCTTTCTTT	CSVLGTGGFEAFF
TRBD1	TRBV2	NA	TRBJ2-7	TGTGCCAGCTCGGGACAGGGGCTCGAGCAGTACTTC	CASSGQGLEQYF
NA	TRBV9	few	TRBJ2-1	TGTGCCAGCAGCGTAGTTGCGGGAACAGAGCAGTTCTTC	CASSVVAGTEQFF
NA	TRBV27	NA	TRBJ2-1	TGTGCCAGCAGTTTTTCTAGTAGCAATGAGCAGTTCTTC	CASSFSSSNEQFF
NA	TRBV27	NA	TRBJ1-5	TGTGCCAGCAGTTTCGGAGGAAGTGGCCAGCCCCAGCATTTT	CASSFGGSGQPQHF
NA	TRBV7-2	NA	TRBJ2-2	TGTGCCAGCAGCTTAGTGAACTCCAGGAGGGGCACCGGGGAGCTGTTTTTT	CASSLVNSRRGTGELFF
NA	TRBV28	NA	TRBJ1-3	TGTGCCAGCAGCTCCACGGGCTCTGGAAACACCATATATTTT	CASSSTGSGNTIYF